Listed here are 7 T cell receptor beta chains from one sample, sequenced in a study of blood T cell repertoires in COVID-19. Clones were sequenced by immunoSEQ multiplex PCR, and TCRdb holds only the in-frame ones, with some missing. The data show around 260,000 clones, 85% seen once. The sequenced sample consisted of peripheral blood. The receptors were sampled from a human donor in a cohort sampled during active COVID-19.

In its sample, this clone was seen a few times. The CDR3 loop reads CASIRHRMSSYNSPLHF. The CDR3 region has the DNA TGTGCCAGCATTAGACACAGGATGAGCTCCTATAATTCACCCCTCCACTTT. The J gene is TRBJ1-6, the V gene TRBV2, with a weak D call TRBD1 (5 bases). V dropped 7 bases and J dropped 0 bases, with 16 bases sitting between them. This CDR3 contains 17 residues. In germline, CDR1 is SNHLY, CDR2 FYNNEI.

This clone has only one observation. The chain carries TRBV28 and TRBJ2-5; 9 bases fit TRBD2. This CDR3 is built from 18 residues. CDR1 and CDR2 (germline): MDHEN, SYDVKM. V gave up 6 bases and J gave up 2 bases; unmatched junction bases: 16. CDR3: CASSTGTSIIVQQETQYF. CDR3 nucleotides: TGTGCCAGCAGCACCGGGACTAGCATTATTGTTCAGCAAGAGACCCAGTACTTC.

V and J are TRBV28 and TRBJ2-7; D perhaps matches TRBD2 (5 bases). Germline CDR1 is MDHEN and CDR2 is SYDVKM. V was shortened by 6 bases and J by 4 bases, with 16 bases between the two germline ends. The CDR3 spans 14 residues. The CDR3 here is CASSRETPFYEQYF. As DNA, the CDR3 is TGTGCCAGCAGCCGGGAAACCCCCTTTTACGAGCAGTACTTC.

The V gene is TRBV2, the J gene TRBJ1-2, with 9 bases fitting TRBD1. The CDR3 is 15 residues long. Looked up from germline, CDR1 is SNHLY and CDR2 is FYNNEI. Trimming took 8 bases from V and 2 from J; bases not matched to a gene: 9. The CDR3 is CASGAQGQGNYGYTF. The CDR3 DNA reads as TGTGCCAGCGGGGCCCAGGGACAGGGAAACTATGGCTACACCTTC.

The V gene is TRBV7-2, the J gene TRBJ1-3; 7 bases are a match to TRBD1. V gave up 6 bases and J gave up 0 bases; unmatched junction bases: 2. CDR1 SGHTA and CDR2 FQGNSA come from the germline V gene. This CDR3 contains 14 residues. The CDR3 loop is CASRGQNSGNTIYF. CDR3 nucleotides: TGTGCCAGCAGGGGACAGAACTCTGGAAACACCATATATTTT.

The chain uses TRBV19 and TRBJ2-7, with 8 nucleotides matching TRBD1. This CDR3 is 14 amino acids long. Germline loops: CDR1 LNHDA, CDR2 SQIVND (reference sequence). V lost 5 bases to trimming and J lost 5 bases; unmatched junction nucleotides: 8. The CDR3: CASSRPGGKDEQYF. In DNA, the CDR3 is TGTGCCAGTAGTCGGCCAGGGGGCAAGGACGAGCAGTACTTC.

The chain links TRBV30 to TRBJ2-5; a possible D gene is TRBD2 (5 bases). The germline V gene encodes CDR1 GTSNPN and CDR2 SVGIG (reference sequence). This CDR3 is built from 12 residues. V dropped 0 bases and J dropped 9 bases, with 11 bases sitting between them. The CDR3: CAWSVHPGSQYF. CDR3 nucleotides: TGTGCCTGGAGTGTACACCCGGGGTCCCAGTACTTC.